This T cell receptor (beta chain) was recorded in a study of siplizumab effects on memory and regulatory T cells. Findings of the study overall: Naive T cell populations appeared to exhibit greater diversity than memory cells and appeared to be major alloresponse contributors. Proliferating Tregs taken from siplizumab cultures were not shown to have a confirmed suppressive function.

TCRdb's table, derived via immunoSEQ multiplex PCR, lists solely in-frame clones and lacks some. The sample holds more than 95,000 clones, roughly 93% seen once. The germline V gene has CDR1 MNHNS and CDR2 SASEGT. The V and J ends lost 8 bases and 4 bases respectively, with 11 bases between them. This CDR3 contains 12 residues. Regarding this clone: What it binds is not known.

The receptor's source is a human donor in good health. The V call is TRBV6-1, the J call TRBJ1-2, with D perhaps matching TRBD1 (6 bases). Material: Tregs sorted from blood. Here the CDR3 reads CASSVQGYGYTF. CDR3 DNA sequence: TGTGCCAGCTCCGTACAGGGCTATGGCTACACCTTC.